Below, 27 T cell receptor beta chains from the same sample are listed, as sequenced in a study of shared clonotypes between healthy human individuals. Data came from immunoSEQ multiplex PCR; TCRdb stores just in-frame clones and leaves some out. The table shows about 2 million clones, with approximately 94% occurring only once. It was CD45RO-negative cells, positively selected for CCR7, that made up naive CD8 cells, with terminally differentiated effector memory CD45RA+ cells excluded. Sequenced input: naive CD8+ T cells sorted from blood. These receptor sequences come from a man aged 18 to 35 in good health.

This rearrangement joins TRBV5-1 to TRBJ2-1; 8 nucleotides align to TRBD2. Germline CDR1 and CDR2: SGHRS and YFSETQ. J lost 5 bases, V lost 1 base, and 5 bases had no gene match. The CDR3 length is 15 residues. The CDR3 coding sequence is TGCGCCAGCAGCTTGAGGCGGGGGGTTCACAATGAGCAGTTCTTC. The encoded protein is CASSLRRGVHNEQFF.

This clone has just one count. The chain is built from TRBV25-1 and TRBJ1-2; D is perhaps TRBD1 (6 bases). Germline V gene sequence: CDR1 MGHDK, CDR2 SYGVNS. Trimming removed 3 bases from V and 4 bases from J, with 12 bases in between. The CDR3 is 14 amino acids. In DNA, the CDR3 is TGTGCCAGCAGTGAGTGGACAGAAACCTATGGCTACACCTTC. Amino acid sequence: CASSEWTETYGYTF.

The V and J genes are TRBV7-6 and TRBJ2-7; D possibly matches TRBD1 or TRBD2 (6 bases each). Trimming left V 5 bases short and J 2 bases short, with 13 bases between. CDR3 length equals 14 residues. CDR1 and CDR2 (germline): SGHVS, FNYEAQ. CDR3: CASSLGGLTYEQYF. CDR3 bases: TGTGCCAGCAGCCTAGGGGGGTTGACCTACGAGCAGTACTTC. The whole variable domain, filled in from reference TRBV7-6 and TRBJ2-7, reads GAGVSQSPRYKVTKRGQDVALRCDPISGHVSLYWYRQALGQGPEFLTYFNYEAQQDKSGLPNDRFSAERPEGSISTLTIQRTEQRDSAMYRCASSLGGLTYEQYFGPGTRLTVT.

The chain uses TRBV4-1 and TRBJ1-5, with TRBD1 identical over 7 bases. The germline V gene has CDR1 MGHRA and CDR2 YSYEKL. This CDR3 has 14 amino acids. Germline trimming cut 3 bases from V and 6 bases from J; bases unmatched to any gene: 5. The CDR3 DNA reads as TGCGCCAGCAGCCAGCGCACAGGGGTTCAGCCCCAGCATTTT. It specifies CASSQRTGVQPQHF.

J is TRBJ2-5 and V is TRBV12-1; TRBD2 is the table's D call and was not checked against the DNA. TRBV12-1 has pseudogene status. The CDR3 has 14 residues. This CDR3 reads CASSLGLAQETQYF. The CDR3 nucleotides are TGTGCCAGCAGCCTGGGACTAGCGCAAGAGACCCAGTACTTC.

This chain joins TRBV5-4 and TRBJ2-7; tentatively, D is TRBD2 (7 bases). This CDR3 region has 13 residues. Trimming pared 3 bases from V and 4 bases from J, leaving 11 bases between. Germline V gene data show CDR1 as SGHNT and CDR2 as YYREEE (reference sequence). In DNA, the CDR3 is TGTGCCAGCAGCTGGGGGGGCAGGTACGAGCAGTACTTC. Residues: CASSWGGRYEQYF.

The chain carries TRBV28 and TRBJ2-2; D uncertain. The V end lost 1 base, the J end lost 5 bases, and 5 bases lay between the germline ends. The CDR3 is 13 amino acids. Germline loops: CDR1 MDHEN, CDR2 SYDVKM. CDR3 DNA sequence: TGTGCCAGCAGTTTATTCATAACCGGGGAGCTGTTTTTT. Its protein product is CASSLFITGELFF. The entire variable domain, with the rest obtained from reference TRBV28 and TRBJ2-2, is as follows: DVKVTQSSRYLVKRTGEKVFLECVQDMDHENMFWYRQDPGLGLRLIYFSYDVKMKEKGDIPEGYSVSREKKERFSLILESASTNQTSMYLCASSLFITGELFFGEGSRLTVL.

This clone was observed once. The V gene is TRBV2, the J gene TRBJ2-1; either TRBD1 or TRBD2 may fit D (5 bases each). There are 16 residues in the CDR3. Trimming cost V 3 bases and J 0 bases, with 12 bases left between them. From germline, CDR1 is SNHLY and CDR2 FYNNEI. CDR3 residues: CASSDPGRSSYNEQFF. CDR3 coding DNA: TGTGCCAGCAGTGATCCGGGACGGAGCTCCTACAATGAGCAGTTCTTC.

The chain carries TRBV6-1 and TRBJ1-1; a weak D match, TRBD1 (6 bases). The germline gives CDR1 MNHNS, CDR2 SASEGT. Trimming cost V 8 bases and J 7 bases, with 11 bases left between them. The length of the CDR3 is 11 residues. CDR3 protein: CASGGGLEAFF. The CDR3 region has the DNA TGTGCCAGCGGTGGGGGCCTTGAAGCTTTCTTT.

The chain couples TRBV27 to TRBJ2-3, with 9 bases identical to TRBD1. The germline CDR1 and CDR2 sequences are MNHEY and SMNVEV (reference sequence). The CDR3 consists of 14 residues. J gave up 4 bases and V 5 bases, and 4 bases lay outside the gene matches. The DNA of the CDR3 is TGTGCCAGCAGTCAGACAGGGGGGCCAGATACGCAGTATTTT. Protein product: CASSQTGGPDTQYF.

The chain links TRBV7-8 to TRBJ1-2, with D possibly being TRBD1 (6 bases). CDR1 SGHVS and CDR2 FQNEAQ come from the germline V gene. The V end lost 5 bases, the J end lost 0 bases, and 13 bases lay between the germline ends. The CDR3 is 15 amino acids. The CDR3 nucleotides are TGTGCCAGCAGCGACGGGACACTAGCTAACTATGGCTACACCTTC. Its protein is CASSDGTLANYGYTF.

This chain uses TRBV7-8 with TRBJ2-3; D is possibly TRBD1 (6 bases). Germline CDR1 reads SGHVS; CDR2 reads FQNEAQ. This CDR3 spans 17 amino acids. Trimming left V 0 bases short and J 2 bases short, with 15 bases between. This CDR3 reads CASSLALYREITDTQYF. The CDR3 DNA reads as TGTGCCAGCAGCTTAGCGCTGTACAGGGAGATCACAGATACGCAGTATTTT.

Worth noting for this clone: One end of the junction fails to match germline, which may point to a read error. This CDR3 is also generated by other DNA sequences in the sample. The V call is TRBV9, the J call TRBJ2-2; D is possibly TRBD1 or TRBD2 (5 bases each). From germline, CDR1 is SGDLS and CDR2 YYNGEE. The CDR3 consists of 14 residues. This chain's CDR3 is CASSVGADTGELFF. Written as DNA, the CDR3 is TGTGCCAGCAGCGTAGGGGCGGACACCGGGGAGCTGTTTTTC.

The chain has TRBV7-9 and TRBJ2-7, with D possibly matching TRBD2 (6 bases). This CDR3 has 16 amino acids. Germline loops: CDR1 SEHNR, CDR2 FQNEAQ (reference sequence). V lost 4 bases to trimming and J lost 2 bases, with 18 bases between them. Here the CDR3 DNA reads TGTGCCAGCAGCTCCCATTTCGGACGGGGGACCTACGAGCAGTACTTC. Translated: CASSSHFGRGTYEQYF.

The chain employs TRBV19 and TRBJ2-3; 7 bases are a match to TRBD1. CDR1 and CDR2 (germline): LNHDA, SQIVND (reference sequence). Trimming took 5 bases from V and 6 from J; bases not matched to a gene: 11. The CDR3 runs to 15 residues. The CDR3 nucleotides read TGTGCCAGTAGTTTTGGGACAGCCTATGCGGATACGCAGTATTTT. Residues: CASSFGTAYADTQYF.

This chain joins TRBV19 and TRBJ2-1; TRBD2 matches 9 bases. This CDR3 has 19 amino acids. The V segment lost 1 base and the J segment 7 bases; nucleotides outside the gene matches: 17. Germline assignment: CDR1 LNHDA and CDR2 SQIVND (reference sequence). The CDR3 region has the DNA TGTGCCAGTAGTATAGTCCAGGGGAGGTTAGCGGGAGTCGGGAATGAGCAGTTCTTC. The encoded protein is CASSIVQGRLAGVGNEQFF.

Written as DNA, the CDR3 is TGCGCCAGCAGCCAAGCGGAGGGAGTGCCCTACAATGAGCAGTTCTTC. Translation gives CASSQAEGVPYNEQFF. V and J are TRBV4-3 and TRBJ2-1, with D perhaps TRBD2 (6 bases). V was shortened by 1 base and J by 2 bases, with 12 bases between the two germline ends. Germline CDR1 reads LGHNA; CDR2 reads YSLEER. This CDR3 has 16 residues.

Of note for this clone: Within the sample, other DNA sequences also encode this same CDR3. The chain is built from TRBV27 and TRBJ1-6, with D maybe TRBD1 (6 bases). The CDR3 has 14 amino acids. Germline V gene data show CDR1 as MNHEY and CDR2 as SMNVEV (reference sequence). V dropped 2 bases and J dropped 6 bases, with 8 bases sitting between them. The CDR3 nucleotides are TGTGCCAGCAGTTTAGTGGGGGCTAATTCACCCCTCCACTTT. The encoded protein is CASSLVGANSPLHF.

This chain joins TRBV10-3 and TRBJ1-1; possible D gene TRBD1, 6 bases. This CDR3 contains 11 residues. V gave up 11 bases and J gave up 1 base, with 8 bases separating them. From germline, CDR1 is ENHRY and CDR2 SYGVKD. CDR3 in DNA: TGTGCCTCACAGGGGAACACTGAAGCTTTCTTT. Translating gives CASQGNTEAFF.

CDR3 DNA sequence: TGTGCCAGCAGCTCCCATGGTGTCCTCTACGAGCAGTACTTC. Protein: CASSSHGVLYEQYF. The chain couples TRBV7-8 to TRBJ2-7; D gene unclear. Germline-derived CDR1 and CDR2 are SGHVS and FQNEAQ. This CDR3 spans 14 amino acids. Trimming took off 4 bases at V and 3 bases at J, with 13 bases between the two ends. The full variable domain, with the rest looked up from reference TRBV7-8 and TRBJ2-7, is GAGVSQSPRYKVAKRGQDVALRCDPISGHVSLFWYQQALGQGPEFLTYFQNEAQLDKSGLPSDRFFAERPEGSVSTLKIQRTQQEDSAVYLCASSSHGVLYEQYFGPGTRLTVT.

The genes are TRBV7-9 and TRBJ2-7; D gene unclear. Germline V gene data show CDR1 as SEHNR and CDR2 as FQNEAQ (reference sequence). With 4 bases removed from V and 3 bases from J, the gap between germline ends came to 13 bases. This CDR3 contains 14 residues. The CDR3 loop reads CASSSPLWDYEQYF. CDR3 nucleotide sequence: TGTGCCAGCAGCTCTCCGCTATGGGACTACGAGCAGTACTTC.

The chain couples TRBV27 to TRBJ1-1; no clear D. Germline V gene sequence: CDR1 MNHEY, CDR2 SMNVEV (reference sequence). V was trimmed by 3 bases and J by 0 bases, leaving 11 bases between them. This CDR3 contains 15 residues. The CDR3 here is CASSFSPNMNTEAFF. Written as DNA, the CDR3 is TGTGCCAGCAGTTTCTCTCCAAACATGAACACTGAAGCTTTCTTT.

The chain joins TRBV19 to TRBJ2-4; 7 positions match TRBD1. Germline CDR1 LNHDA, CDR2 SQIVND (reference sequence). CDR3 length equals 16 residues. J gave up 0 bases and V 5 bases, and 7 bases lay outside the gene matches. CDR3 amino acids: CASSPDREGAKNIQYF. The CDR3 DNA reads TGTGCCAGTAGTCCCGACAGGGAAGGAGCCAAAAACATTCAGTACTTC.

The rearrangement links TRBV27 to TRBJ2-1; 7 bases fit TRBD2. The germline V gene has CDR1 MNHEY and CDR2 SMNVEV (reference sequence). The CDR3 covers 16 residues. The trim removed 3 bases at V and 4 bases at J, leaving 9 bases unmatched. This CDR3 is CASSLSIGEGYNEQFF. The CDR3 DNA reads TGTGCCAGCAGTTTGAGTATAGGGGAGGGTTACAATGAGCAGTTCTTC.

This sequence joins TRBV28 and TRBJ1-2; 8 bases are a match to TRBD1. The trim removed 5 bases at V and 4 bases at J, leaving 9 bases unmatched. This CDR3 is 15 amino acids long. Per germline, CDR1 MDHEN and CDR2 SYDVKM. The CDR3 region has the DNA TGTGCCAGCAGTCTAGGACAGGGTGATATCTATGGCTACACCTTC. Encoded protein: CASSLGQGDIYGYTF.

The V call is TRBV7-6, the J call TRBJ2-7; D perhaps matches TRBD1 (5 bases). The CDR3 has 15 amino acids. Germline values: CDR1 SGHVS, CDR2 FNYEAQ. V lost 5 bases to trimming and J lost 11 bases, with 25 bases between them. For the CDR3, the DNA is TGTGCCAGCAGCCCGGACGCCGGACACTCCTTAGGGGAGTACTTC. Translating gives CASSPDAGHSLGEYF.

The rearrangement uses TRBV11-3 and TRBJ1-2; D might be TRBD1 (6 bases). The CDR3 runs to 14 residues. The V gene lost 5 bases and the J gene lost 8 bases, with 18 bases spanning the gap. Per germline, CDR1 SGHNT and CDR2 YENEEA. The CDR3 reads CASSLSVGGGGYTF. The CDR3 coding sequence is TGTGCCAGCAGCCTTAGTGTTGGGGGCGGCGGCTACACCTTC.